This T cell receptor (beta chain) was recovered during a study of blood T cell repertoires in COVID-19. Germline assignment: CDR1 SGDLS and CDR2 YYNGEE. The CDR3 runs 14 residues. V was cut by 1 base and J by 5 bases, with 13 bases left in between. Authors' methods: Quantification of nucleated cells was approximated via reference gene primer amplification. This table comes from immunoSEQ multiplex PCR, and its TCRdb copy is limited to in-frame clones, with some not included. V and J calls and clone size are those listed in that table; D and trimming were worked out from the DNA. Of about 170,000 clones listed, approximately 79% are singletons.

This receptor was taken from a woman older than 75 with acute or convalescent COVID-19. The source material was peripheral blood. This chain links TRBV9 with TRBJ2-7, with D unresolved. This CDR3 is CASSVSGNFDEQYF. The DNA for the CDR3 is TGTGCCAGCAGCGTATCCGGTAATTTCGACGAGCAGTACTTC.